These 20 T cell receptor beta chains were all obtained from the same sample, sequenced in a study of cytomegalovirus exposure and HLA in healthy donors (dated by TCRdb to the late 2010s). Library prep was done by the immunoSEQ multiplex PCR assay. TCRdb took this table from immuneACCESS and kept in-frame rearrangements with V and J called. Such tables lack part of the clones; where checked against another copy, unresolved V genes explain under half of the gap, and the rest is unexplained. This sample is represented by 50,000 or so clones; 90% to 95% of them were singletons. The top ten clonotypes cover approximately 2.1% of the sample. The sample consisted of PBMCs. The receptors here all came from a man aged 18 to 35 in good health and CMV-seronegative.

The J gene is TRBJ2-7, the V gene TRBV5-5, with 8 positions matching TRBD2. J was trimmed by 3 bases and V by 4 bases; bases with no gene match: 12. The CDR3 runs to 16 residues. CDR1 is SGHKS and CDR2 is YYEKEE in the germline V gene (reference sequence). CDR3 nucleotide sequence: TGTGCCAGCAGCATGACTAGCGAGCCCCGTATCTACGAGCAGTACTTC. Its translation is CASSMTSEPRIYEQYF. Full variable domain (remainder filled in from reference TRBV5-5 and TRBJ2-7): DAGVTQSPTHLIKTRGQQVTLRCSPISGHKSVSWYQQVLGQGPQFIFQYYEKEERGRGNFPDRFSARQFPNYSSELNVNALLLGDSALYLCASSMTSEPRIYEQYFGPGTRLTVT.

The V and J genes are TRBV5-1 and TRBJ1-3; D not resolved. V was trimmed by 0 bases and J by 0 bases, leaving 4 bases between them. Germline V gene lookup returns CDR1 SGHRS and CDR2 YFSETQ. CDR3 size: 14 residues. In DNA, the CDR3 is TGCGCCAGCAGCTTGGGCTACTCTGGAAACACCATATATTTT. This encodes CASSLGYSGNTIYF.

The CDR3 DNA reads TGTGCCAGCAGCGACGACACCTACGAGCAGTACTTC. Its protein is CASSDDTYEQYF. The chain carries TRBV2 and TRBJ2-7; D gene uncertain. This CDR3 has 12 amino acids. V was pared by 6 bases and J by 2 bases, with 8 bases between. The germline gives CDR1 SNHLY, CDR2 FYNNEI. The full variable domain, with the rest looked up from reference TRBV2 and TRBJ2-7, is EPEVTQTPSHQVTQMGQEVILRCVPISNHLYFYWYRQILGQKVEFLVSFYNNEISEKSEIFDDQFSVERPDGSNFTLKIRSTKLEDSAMYFCASSDDTYEQYFGPGTRLTVT.

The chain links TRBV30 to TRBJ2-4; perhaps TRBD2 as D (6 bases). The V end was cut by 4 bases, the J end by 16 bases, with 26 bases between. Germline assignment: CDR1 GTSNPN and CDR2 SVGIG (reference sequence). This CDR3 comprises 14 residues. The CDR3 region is CAWNSAQGGVPQYF. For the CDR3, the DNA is TGTGCCTGGAATTCTGCCCAAGGAGGGGTTCCCCAATACTTC.

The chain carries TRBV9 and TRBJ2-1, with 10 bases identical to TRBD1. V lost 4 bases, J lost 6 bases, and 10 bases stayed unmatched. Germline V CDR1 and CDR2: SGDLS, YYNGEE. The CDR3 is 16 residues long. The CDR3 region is CASSLRPGQGFNEQFF. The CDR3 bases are TGTGCCAGCAGCCTCCGTCCGGGACAGGGGTTCAATGAGCAGTTCTTC.

The DNA for the CDR3 is TGTGCCAGCAGTGAATGGCCGAACACTGAAGCTTTCTTT. This codes for CASSEWPNTEAFF. This chain uses TRBV2 with TRBJ1-1; D remains ambiguous. This CDR3 region has 13 residues. The germline gives CDR1 SNHLY, CDR2 FYNNEI. V lost 2 bases to trimming and J lost 1 base, with 5 bases between them.

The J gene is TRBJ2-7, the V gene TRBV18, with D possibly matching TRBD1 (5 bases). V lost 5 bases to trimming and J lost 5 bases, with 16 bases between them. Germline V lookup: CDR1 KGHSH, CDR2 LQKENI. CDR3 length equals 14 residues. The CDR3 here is CASSAKARVDEQYF. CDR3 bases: TGTGCCAGCTCAGCGAAGGCCAGGGTCGACGAGCAGTACTTC. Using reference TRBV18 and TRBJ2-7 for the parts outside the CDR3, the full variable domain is NAGVMQNPRHLVRRRGQEARLRCSPMKGHSHVYWYRQLPEEGLKFMVYLQKENIIDESGMPKERFSAEFPKEGPSILRIQQVVRGDSAAYFCASSAKARVDEQYFGPGTRLTVT.

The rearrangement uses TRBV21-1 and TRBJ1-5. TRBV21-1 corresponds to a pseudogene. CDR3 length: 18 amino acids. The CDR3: CASSRGDRPNNSNQPQHF. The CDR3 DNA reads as TGTGCCAGCAGCAGGGGGGACCGTCCAAATAATAGCAATCAGCCCCAGCATTTT.

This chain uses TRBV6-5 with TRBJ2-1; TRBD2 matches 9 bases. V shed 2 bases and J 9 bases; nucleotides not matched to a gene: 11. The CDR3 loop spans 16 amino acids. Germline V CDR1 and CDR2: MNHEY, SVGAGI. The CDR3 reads CASSYHLASGKGEQFF. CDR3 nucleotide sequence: TGTGCCAGCAGTTACCATTTAGCTAGCGGGAAGGGTGAGCAGTTCTTC.

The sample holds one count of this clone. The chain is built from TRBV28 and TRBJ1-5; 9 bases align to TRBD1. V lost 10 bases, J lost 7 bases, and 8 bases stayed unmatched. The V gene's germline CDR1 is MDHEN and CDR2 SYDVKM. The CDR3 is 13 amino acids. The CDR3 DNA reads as TGTGCCATTACCGGGACAGGGCCCCAGCCCCAGCATTTT. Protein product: CAITGTGPQPQHF.

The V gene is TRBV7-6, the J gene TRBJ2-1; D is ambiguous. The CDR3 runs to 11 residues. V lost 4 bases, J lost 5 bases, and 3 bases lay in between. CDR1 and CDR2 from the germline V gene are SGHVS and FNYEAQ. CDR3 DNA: TGTGCCAGCAGCTCTGACAATGAGCAGTTCTTC. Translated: CASSSDNEQFF.

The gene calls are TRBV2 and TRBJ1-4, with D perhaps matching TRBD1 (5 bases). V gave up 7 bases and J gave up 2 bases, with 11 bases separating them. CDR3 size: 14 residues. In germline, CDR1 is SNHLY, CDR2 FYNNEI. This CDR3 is CASMAGTTNEKLFF. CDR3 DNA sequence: TGTGCCAGCATGGCAGGGACTACTAATGAAAAACTGTTTTTT.

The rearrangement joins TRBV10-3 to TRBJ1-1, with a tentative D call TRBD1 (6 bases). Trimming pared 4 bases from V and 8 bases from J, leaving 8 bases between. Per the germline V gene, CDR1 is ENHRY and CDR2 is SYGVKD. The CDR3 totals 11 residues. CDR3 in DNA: TGTGCCATCAGTGCGGGACAAGAAGCTTTCTTT. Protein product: CAISAGQEAFF.

CDR3 in DNA: TGCAGCGCCCGGGCAGGGTTTCCCTACAATGAGCAGTTCTTC. Its protein product is CSARAGFPYNEQFF. V gene TRBV29-1 combines with J gene TRBJ2-1; D possibly corresponds to TRBD1 (5 bases). Germline values: CDR1 SQVTM, CDR2 ANQGSEA. Trimming took off 7 bases at V and 2 bases at J, with 15 bases between the two ends. The CDR3 sequence is 14 residues long.

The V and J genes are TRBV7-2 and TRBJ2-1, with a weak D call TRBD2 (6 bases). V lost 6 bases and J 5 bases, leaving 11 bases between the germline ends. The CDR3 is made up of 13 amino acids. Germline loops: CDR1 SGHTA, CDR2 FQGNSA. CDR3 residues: CASRGGAHNEQFF. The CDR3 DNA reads TGTGCCAGCAGAGGCGGGGCTCACAATGAGCAGTTCTTC.

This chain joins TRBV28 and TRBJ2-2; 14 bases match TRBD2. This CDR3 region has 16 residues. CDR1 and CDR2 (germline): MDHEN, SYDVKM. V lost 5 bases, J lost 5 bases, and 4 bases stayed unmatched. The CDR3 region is CASSLGLAGGTGELFF. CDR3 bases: TGTGCCAGCAGTCTCGGACTAGCGGGAGGTACCGGGGAGCTGTTTTTT.

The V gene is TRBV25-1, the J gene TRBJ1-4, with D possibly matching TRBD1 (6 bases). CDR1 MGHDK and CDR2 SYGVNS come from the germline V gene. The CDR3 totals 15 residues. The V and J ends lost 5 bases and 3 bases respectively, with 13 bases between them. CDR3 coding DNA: TGTGCCAGCAGTTCTATACAGGGCTCTAATGAAAAACTGTTTTTT. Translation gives CASSSIQGSNEKLFF. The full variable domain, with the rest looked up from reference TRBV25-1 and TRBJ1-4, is EADIYQTPRYLVIGTGKKITLECSQTMGHDKMYWYQQDPGMELHLIHYSYGVNSTEKGDLSSESTVSRIRTEHFPLTLESARPSHTSQYLCASSSIQGSNEKLFFGSGTQLSVL.

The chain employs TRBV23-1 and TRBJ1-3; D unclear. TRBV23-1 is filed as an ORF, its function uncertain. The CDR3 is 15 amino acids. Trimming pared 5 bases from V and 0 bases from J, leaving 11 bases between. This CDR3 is CASSGQPYSGNTIYF. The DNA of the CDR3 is TGCGCCAGCAGTGGGCAGCCTTACTCTGGAAACACCATATATTTT.

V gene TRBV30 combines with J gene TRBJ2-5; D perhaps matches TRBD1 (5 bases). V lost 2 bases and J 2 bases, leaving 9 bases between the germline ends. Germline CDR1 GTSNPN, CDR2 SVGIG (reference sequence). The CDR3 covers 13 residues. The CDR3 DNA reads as TGTGCCTGGAGTAAGGGGCTGCAAGAGACCCAGTACTTC. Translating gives CAWSKGLQETQYF.

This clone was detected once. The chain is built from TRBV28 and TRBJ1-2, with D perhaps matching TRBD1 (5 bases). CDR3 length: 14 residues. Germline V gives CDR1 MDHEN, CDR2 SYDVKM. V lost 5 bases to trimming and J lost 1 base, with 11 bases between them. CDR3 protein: CASSAHGGNYGYTF. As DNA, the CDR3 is TGTGCCAGCAGTGCCCACGGGGGTAACTATGGCTACACCTTC.